This TCR beta chain was identified during a study of cytomegalovirus exposure and HLA in healthy donors. Study outcomes and limitations: Most CMV-associated TCR beta chains appeared HLA-restricted in a later analysis. The records held CMV serostatus as the only immune exposure information.

Trimming left V 5 bases short and J 4 bases short, with 8 bases between. Per the germline V gene, CDR1 is MNHEY and CDR2 is SVGAGI. The CDR3 runs 12 residues. A remark on this clone: Its antigen is still unknown.

The study ran its PCR with 60 Vbeta and 13 Jbeta primers. TCRdb keeps only in-frame clones here, not all; method: immunoSEQ multiplex PCR. The sample includes about 130,000 clones, approximately 79% of them seen just once. The sequenced sample was PBMCs. The chain carries TRBV6-5 and TRBJ1-1; D remains unclear. This TCR came from a man younger than 35 in good health and CMV-seropositive. CDR3 bases: TGTGCCAGCAGTAGAGGGCTCACTGAAGCTTTCTTT. Protein: CASSRGLTEAFF.